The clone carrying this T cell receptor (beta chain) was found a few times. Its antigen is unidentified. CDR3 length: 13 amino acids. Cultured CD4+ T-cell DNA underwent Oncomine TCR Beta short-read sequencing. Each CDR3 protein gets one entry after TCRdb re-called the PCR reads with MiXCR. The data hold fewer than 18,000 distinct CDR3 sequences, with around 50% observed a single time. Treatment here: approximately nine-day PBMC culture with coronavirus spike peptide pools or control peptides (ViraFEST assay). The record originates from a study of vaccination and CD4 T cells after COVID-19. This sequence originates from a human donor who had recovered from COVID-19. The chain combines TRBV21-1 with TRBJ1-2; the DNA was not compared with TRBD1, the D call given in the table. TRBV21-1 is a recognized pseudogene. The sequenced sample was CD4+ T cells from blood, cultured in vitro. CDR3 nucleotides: TGTGCCAGGGCACCAGGGACAATCCGGGGCTACACCTTC. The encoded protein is CARAPGTIRGYTF.